This passage covers 25 T cell receptor beta chains from one sample sequenced in a study of cytomegalovirus exposure and HLA in healthy donors. 13 Jbeta primers and 60 Vbeta primers were used for the PCR. Method: immunoSEQ multiplex PCR; TCRdb's copy keeps in-frame clones and lacks some. The data contain fewer than 200,000 clones, around 80% of them singletons. Sequenced input: PBMCs. Receptor source: a female donor in good health and CMV-seronegative.

This clone was recorded once. The chain joins TRBV7-8 to TRBJ2-1, with TRBD2 identical over 8 bases. Trimming at V came to 5 bases and at J to 0 bases, leaving 9 bases not matched to a gene. CDR1 and CDR2 (germline): SGHVS, FQNEAQ. There are 17 residues in the CDR3. The CDR3 DNA reads as TGTGCCAGCAGCCCCTCTAGCGGGTATAGCTCCTACAATGAGCAGTTCTTC. Translation gives CASSPSSGYSSYNEQFF.

This clone has only a few counts. This chain connects TRBV11-2 to TRBJ2-1; D unclear. V lost 2 bases to trimming and J lost 7 bases, with 9 bases between them. CDR1 and CDR2 from the germline V gene are SGHAT and FQNNGV. The CDR3 has 13 residues. The CDR3 DNA follows: TGTGCCAGCAGCTTAAACCGCGTTAATGAGCAGTTCTTC. This encodes CASSLNRVNEQFF.

The genes are TRBV5-1 and TRBJ2-5; 7 nucleotides match TRBD2. The V gene's germline CDR1 is SGHRS and CDR2 YFSETQ. The CDR3 has 15 residues. After removal of 3 bases from V and 0 bases from J, the junction contained 5 bases not matched to a gene. The CDR3 loop reads CASSSGLRYQETQYF. CDR3 coding DNA: TGCGCCAGCAGCTCGGGACTACGCTACCAAGAGACCCAGTACTTC. Variable domain in full (rest from reference TRBV5-1 and TRBJ2-5): KAGVTQTPRYLIKTRGQQVTLSCSPISGHRSVSWYQQTPGQGLQFLFEYFSETQRNKGNFPGRFSGRQFSNSRSEMNVSTLELGDSALYLCASSSGLRYQETQYFGPGTRLLVL.

The V call is TRBV28, the J call TRBJ2-1; D not resolved. V dropped 4 bases and J dropped 7 bases, with 2 bases sitting between them. Germline CDR1 and CDR2: MDHEN and SYDVKM. The CDR3 consists of 10 residues. The CDR3 nucleotides read TGTGCCAGCAGTTCTAATGAGCAGTTCTTC. This gives the protein CASSSNEQFF.

The rearrangement links TRBV5-1 to TRBJ2-2; D is unclear. The CDR3 is 15 residues long. Trimming left V 0 bases short and J 1 base short, with 7 bases between. Germline lookup yields CDR1 SGHRS and CDR2 YFSETQ. This CDR3 reads CASSLDPGNTGELFF. CDR3 bases: TGCGCCAGCAGCTTGGACCCAGGGAACACCGGGGAGCTGTTTTTT. The full variable domain, its missing parts supplied by reference TRBV5-1 and TRBJ2-2, is KAGVTQTPRYLIKTRGQQVTLSCSPISGHRSVSWYQQTPGQGLQFLFEYFSETQRNKGNFPGRFSGRQFSNSRSEMNVSTLELGDSALYLCASSLDPGNTGELFFGEGSRLTVL.

The V gene is TRBV6-5, the J gene TRBJ2-5; 10 bases match TRBD1. Germline lookup yields CDR1 MNHEY and CDR2 SVGAGI. After removal of 5 bases from V and 11 bases from J, the junction contained 14 bases not matched to a gene. The CDR3 spans 15 residues. CDR3 region: CASSGLGTGAWVQYF. CDR3 bases: TGTGCCAGCAGTGGCCTTGGGACAGGGGCTTGGGTGCAGTACTTC.

This clone was seen a few times. An end of the junction differs from the germline gene, which may be a read error. This chain uses TRBV6-1 with TRBJ2-1, with 9 positions matching TRBD2. Per germline, CDR1 MNHNS and CDR2 SASEGT. This CDR3 is built from 14 residues. CDR3 bases: TGTGCCAGCAGTCCGAGCGGGGGGTACACTGAGCAGTTCTTC. This encodes CASSPSGGYTEQFF.

The gene calls are TRBV7-9 and TRBJ2-7; 10 nucleotides line up with TRBD2. The CDR3 runs to 16 residues. Losses at the gene ends were 4 bases for V and 3 bases for J; bases not matched to a gene: 9. Germline V CDR1 and CDR2: SEHNR, FQNEAQ (reference sequence). The CDR3 bases are TGTGCCAGCAGCTCGAGTAGCGGGGGGACCAGCTACGAGCAGTACTTC. As protein: CASSSSSGGTSYEQYF.

This sequence joins TRBV7-3 and TRBJ2-3; TRBD1 is a possible D gene (5 bases). Per the germline V gene, CDR1 is SGHTA and CDR2 is FQGTGA. Trimming left V 5 bases short and J 8 bases short, with 11 bases between. The CDR3 sequence is 12 residues long. The CDR3 protein is CASSPRVSTQYF. CDR3 nucleotide sequence: TGTGCCAGCAGCCCCAGGGTGAGTACGCAGTATTTT.

The chain uses TRBV13 and TRBJ1-2, with D unclear. Trimming removed 4 bases from V and 4 bases from J, with 10 bases in between. Germline V lookup: CDR1 PRHDT, CDR2 FYEKMQ (reference sequence). This CDR3 is built from 13 residues. The CDR3 region is CASSSRVFYGYTF. CDR3 bases: TGTGCCAGCAGCTCGCGTGTTTTCTATGGCTACACCTTC.

The chain joins TRBV19 to TRBJ2-3; 7 bases map to TRBD2. V shed 3 bases and J 9 bases; nucleotides not matched to a gene: 15. Germline V gene data show CDR1 as LNHDA and CDR2 as SQIVND (reference sequence). The CDR3 is made up of 16 amino acids. CDR3 coding DNA: TGTGCCAGTAGTATCAAGAGCGGGATGAGGACGCGAACGCAGTATTTT. Protein product: CASSIKSGMRTRTQYF.

In its sample, this clone was seen a few times. CDR3 protein: CASSLISRGRNEQYF. DNA of the CDR3: TGTGCCAGCAGCTTAATCAGCAGGGGGAGAAACGAGCAGTACTTC. This chain joins TRBV7-2 and TRBJ2-7; 7 bases agree with TRBD1. V shed 2 bases and J 5 bases; nucleotides not matched to a gene: 9. This CDR3 comprises 15 residues. Per the germline V gene, CDR1 is SGHTA and CDR2 is FQGNSA.

The J gene is TRBJ2-1, the V gene TRBV4-1; TRBD1 aligns across 10 bases. V gave up 6 bases and J gave up 5 bases; unmatched junction bases: 13. Germline V gene data show CDR1 as MGHRA and CDR2 as YSYEKL. This CDR3 has 17 amino acids. Written as DNA, the CDR3 is TGCGCCAGCAGACCCTTGGGACAGGGGCATTTGCACAATGAGCAGTTCTTC. Amino acids: CASRPLGQGHLHNEQFF.

This clone has more than one count but fewer than ten. This chain joins TRBV5-6 and TRBJ2-3; TRBD1 matches 7 bases. Germline V gene data show CDR1 as SGHDT and CDR2 as YYEEEE. Trimming took 0 bases from V and 9 from J; bases not matched to a gene: 10. The CDR3 contains 15 residues. CDR3 residues: CASSLGQGLFGTQYF. The CDR3 DNA reads as TGTGCCAGCAGCTTGGGACAGGGCTTGTTCGGGACGCAGTATTTT.

This clone was seen only a few times. The genes are TRBV4-1 and TRBJ1-4; TRBD1 agrees at 12 bases. With V trimmed by 1 base and J by 4 bases, 7 bases remained unmatched. Germline CDR1 is MGHRA and CDR2 is YSYEKL. The CDR3 spans 18 residues. CDR3 residues: CASSQAGTGGFSNEKLFF. The DNA of the CDR3 is TGCGCCAGCAGCCAAGCCGGGACAGGGGGCTTTAGTAATGAAAAACTGTTTTTT.

The gene calls are TRBV21-1 and TRBJ1-4. TRBV21-1 is tagged as a pseudogene. The CDR3 is 16 residues long. The CDR3 loop is CASSPARGKANEKLFF. Here the CDR3 DNA reads TGTGCCAGCAGCCCCGCCCGGGGGAAGGCTAATGAAAAACTGTTTTTT.

As DNA, the CDR3 is TGCGCCAGCAGCCAAGATTGGGGTGGGGTTACAGGGGAAGCTTTCTTT. Its translation: CASSQDWGGVTGEAFF. The chain combines TRBV4-3 with TRBJ1-1; weak D call: TRBD1 (6 bases). This CDR3 contains 16 residues. Trimming shortened V by 0 bases and J by 8 bases, and 19 bases separated the two germline ends. Germline CDR1 is LGHNA and CDR2 is YSLEER.

V is TRBV19 and J is TRBJ2-5; possible D gene TRBD1, 5 bases. V lost 10 bases to trimming and J lost 1 base, with 19 bases between them. CDR1 LNHDA and CDR2 SQIVND come from the germline V gene (reference sequence). CDR3 length equals 15 residues. The DNA for the CDR3 is TGTGCCACCATAGACAGACAAAACCTCCAAGAGACCCAGTACTTC. Translation gives CATIDRQNLQETQYF.

V and J are TRBV7-2 and TRBJ2-5; 12 bases are a match to TRBD1. The CDR3 runs 16 residues. V dropped 5 bases and J dropped 8; count of bases not matched to a gene: 12. Germline assignment: CDR1 SGHTA and CDR2 FQGNSA. CDR3 bases: TGTGCCAGCAGCCTTGGGGCTCCGGGACAGGGGGCAACCCAGTACTTC. This encodes CASSLGAPGQGATQYF.

The chain carries TRBV11-2 and TRBJ1-1; D unresolved. Trimming removed 5 bases from V and 1 base from J, with 8 bases in between. The CDR3 totals 13 residues. Germline V gives CDR1 SGHAT, CDR2 FQNNGV. CDR3 nucleotides: TGTGCCAGCAGCCTACGATGGAACACTGAAGCTTTCTTT. Protein product: CASSLRWNTEAFF.

This chain links TRBV7-2 with TRBJ2-5; TRBD2 is a possible D gene (6 bases). Germline loops: CDR1 SGHTA, CDR2 FQGNSA. The CDR3 runs 13 residues. V was shortened by 3 bases and J by 4 bases, with 9 bases between the two germline ends. The CDR3 here is CASSFQRAETQYF. The CDR3 region has the DNA TGTGCCAGCAGCTTTCAGCGGGCAGAGACCCAGTACTTC.

The rearrangement links TRBV11-2 to TRBJ2-5; weak D call: TRBD1 (5 bases). The assigned J gene may be wrong: the sequence end matches TRBJ2-7 better. Germline V lookup: CDR1 SGHAT, CDR2 FQNNGV. The CDR3 is made up of 12 amino acids. Written as DNA, the CDR3 is TGTGCCAGCAGCTTCCAGGGCTACGAGCAGTACTTC. Translation gives CASSFQGYEQYF.

CDR3 sequence: CASSLGGIGYTF. Here the CDR3 DNA reads TGTGCCAGCAGTTTAGGGGGGATCGGCTACACCTTC. V and J are TRBV27 and TRBJ1-2, with D possibly matching TRBD1 (5 bases). Germline V gene data show CDR1 as MNHEY and CDR2 as SMNVEV (reference sequence). Trimming cost V 2 bases and J 8 bases, with 9 bases left between them. CDR3 length: 12 residues.

DNA for the CDR3: TGTGCCAGTAGTATTCCCGCAGGTTTGGGCACTGAAGCTTTCTTT. This encodes CASSIPAGLGTEAFF. The chain links TRBV19 to TRBJ1-1; D ambiguous. Trimming pared 3 bases from V and 4 bases from J, leaving 15 bases between. Germline V gene data show CDR1 as LNHDA and CDR2 as SQIVND (reference sequence). CDR3 length: 15 amino acids.

In this sample, this clone turned up a few times. The chain is built from TRBV6-5 and TRBJ1-2, with 10 bases identical to TRBD1. Per germline, CDR1 MNHEY and CDR2 SVGAGI. The CDR3 is 16 amino acids. V lost 2 bases to trimming and J lost 5 bases; unmatched junction nucleotides: 8. The CDR3 is CASSYTRTGGGYGYTF. DNA for the CDR3: TGTGCCAGCAGTTACACGCGGACAGGGGGAGGGTATGGCTACACCTTC.